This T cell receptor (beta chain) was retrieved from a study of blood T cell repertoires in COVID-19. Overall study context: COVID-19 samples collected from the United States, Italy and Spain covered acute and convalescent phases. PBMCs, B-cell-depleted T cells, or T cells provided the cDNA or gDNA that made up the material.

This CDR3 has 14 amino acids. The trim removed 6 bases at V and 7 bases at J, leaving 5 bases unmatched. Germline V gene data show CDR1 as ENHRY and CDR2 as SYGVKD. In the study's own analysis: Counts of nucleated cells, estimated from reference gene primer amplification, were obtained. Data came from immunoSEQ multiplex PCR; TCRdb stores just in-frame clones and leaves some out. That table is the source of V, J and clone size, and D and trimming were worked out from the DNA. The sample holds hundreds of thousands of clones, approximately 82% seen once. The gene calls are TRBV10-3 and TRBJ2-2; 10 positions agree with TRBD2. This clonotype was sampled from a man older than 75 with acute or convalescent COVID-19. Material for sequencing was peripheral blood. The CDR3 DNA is TGTGCCATCAGCAGCGGGGGGGCTTTCGGGGAGCTGTTTTTT. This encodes CAISSGGAFGELFF.